Described below is a single TCR beta chain sequence and its context. TCRdb's copy holds only in-frame clones and misses some; the assay was immunoSEQ multiplex PCR. The data hold roughly 150,000 clones, with over 85% observed a single time. The data belong to a study of control samples from healthy donors and cancer patients. Germline CDR1 is KGHDR and CDR2 is SFDVKD. V lost 1 base and J lost 0, with 16 bases in between. This CDR3 has 18 residues. The V gene is TRBV24-1, the J gene TRBJ2-3; D perhaps matches TRBD1 (5 bases). What was sequenced was blood. The clonotype was recovered from a man aged 50 or older in good health. The chain's CDR3 is CATSDFCPREFSTDTQYF. In nucleotides, the CDR3 is TGTGCCACCAGTGATTTTTGTCCCAGGGAATTTAGCACAGATACGCAGTATTTT.